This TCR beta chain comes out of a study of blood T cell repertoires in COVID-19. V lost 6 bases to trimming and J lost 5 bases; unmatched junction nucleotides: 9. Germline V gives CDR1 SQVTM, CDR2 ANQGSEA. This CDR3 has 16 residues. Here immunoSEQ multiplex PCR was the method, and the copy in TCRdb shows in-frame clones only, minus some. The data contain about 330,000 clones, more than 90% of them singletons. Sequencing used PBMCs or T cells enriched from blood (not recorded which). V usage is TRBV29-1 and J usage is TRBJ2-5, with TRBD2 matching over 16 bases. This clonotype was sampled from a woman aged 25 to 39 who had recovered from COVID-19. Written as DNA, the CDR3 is TGCAGCGTCTCCGGGACTAGCGGGAGGGCCCTGGAGACCCAGTACTTC. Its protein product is CSVSGTSGRALETQYF.